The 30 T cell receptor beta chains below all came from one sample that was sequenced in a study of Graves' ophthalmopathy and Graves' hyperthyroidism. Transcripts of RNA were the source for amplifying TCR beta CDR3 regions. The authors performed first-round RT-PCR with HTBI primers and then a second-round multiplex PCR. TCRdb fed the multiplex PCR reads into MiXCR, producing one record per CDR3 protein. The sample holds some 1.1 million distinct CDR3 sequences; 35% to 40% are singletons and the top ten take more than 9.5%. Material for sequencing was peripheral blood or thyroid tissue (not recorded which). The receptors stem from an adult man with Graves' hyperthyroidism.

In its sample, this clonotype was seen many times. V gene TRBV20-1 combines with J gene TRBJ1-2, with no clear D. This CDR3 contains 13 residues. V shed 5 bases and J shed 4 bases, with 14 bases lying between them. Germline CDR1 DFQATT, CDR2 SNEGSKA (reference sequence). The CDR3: CSASTLAVYGYTF. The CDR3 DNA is TGCAGTGCTTCAACACTGGCAGTCTATGGCTACACCTTC.

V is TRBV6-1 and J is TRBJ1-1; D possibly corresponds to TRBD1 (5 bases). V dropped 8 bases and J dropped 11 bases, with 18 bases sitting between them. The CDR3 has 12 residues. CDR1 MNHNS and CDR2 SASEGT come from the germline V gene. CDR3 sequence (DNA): TGTGCCAGCGGGAAGACAGTATCTGGGGCTTTCTTT. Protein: CASGKTVSGAFF.

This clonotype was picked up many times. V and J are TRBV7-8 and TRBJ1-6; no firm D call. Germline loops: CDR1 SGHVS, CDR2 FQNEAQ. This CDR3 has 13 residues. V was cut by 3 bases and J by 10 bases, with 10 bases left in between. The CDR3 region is CASSFAQTSPLHF. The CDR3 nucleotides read TGTGCCAGCAGCTTTGCACAGACCTCACCCCTCCACTTT.

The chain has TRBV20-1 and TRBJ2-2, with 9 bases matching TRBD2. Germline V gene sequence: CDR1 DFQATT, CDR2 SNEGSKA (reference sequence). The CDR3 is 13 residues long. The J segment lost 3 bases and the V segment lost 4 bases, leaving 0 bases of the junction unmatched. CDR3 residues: CSATSGDTGELFF. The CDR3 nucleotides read TGCAGTGCTACTAGCGGGGACACCGGGGAGCTGTTTTTT.

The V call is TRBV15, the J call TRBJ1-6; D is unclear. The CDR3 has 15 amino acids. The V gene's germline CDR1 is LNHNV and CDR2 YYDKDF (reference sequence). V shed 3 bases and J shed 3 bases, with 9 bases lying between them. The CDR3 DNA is TGTGCCACCAGCAGCCGAACAGTCTATAATTCACCCCTCCACTTT. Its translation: CATSSRTVYNSPLHF. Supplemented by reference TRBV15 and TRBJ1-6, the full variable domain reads DAMVIQNPRYQVTQFGKPVTLSCSQTLNHNVMYWYQQKSSQAPKLLFHYYDKDFNNEADTPDNFQSRRPNTSFCFLDIRSPGLGDTAMYLCATSSRTVYNSPLHFGNGTRLTVT.

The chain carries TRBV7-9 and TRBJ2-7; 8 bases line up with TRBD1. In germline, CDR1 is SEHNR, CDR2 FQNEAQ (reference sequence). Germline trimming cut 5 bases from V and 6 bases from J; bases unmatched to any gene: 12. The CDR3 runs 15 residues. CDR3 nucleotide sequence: TGTGCCAGCAGCCCGAGAGACAGGGGTGAGGGCGAGCAGTACTTC. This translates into CASSPRDRGEGEQYF. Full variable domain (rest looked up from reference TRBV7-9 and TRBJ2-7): DTGVSQNPRHKITKRGQNVTFRCDPISEHNRLYWYRQTLGQGPEFLTYFQNEAQLEKSRLLSDRFSAERPKGSFSTLEIQRTEQGDSAMYLCASSPRDRGEGEQYFGPGTRLTVT.

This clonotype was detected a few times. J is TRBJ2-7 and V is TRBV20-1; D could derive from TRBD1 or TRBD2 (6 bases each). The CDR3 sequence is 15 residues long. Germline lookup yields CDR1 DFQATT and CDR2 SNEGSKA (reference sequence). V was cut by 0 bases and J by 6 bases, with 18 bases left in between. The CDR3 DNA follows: TGCAGTGCTAGAGATCCGGGACACGGGGGAGCCGAGCAGTACTTC. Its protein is CSARDPGHGGAEQYF.

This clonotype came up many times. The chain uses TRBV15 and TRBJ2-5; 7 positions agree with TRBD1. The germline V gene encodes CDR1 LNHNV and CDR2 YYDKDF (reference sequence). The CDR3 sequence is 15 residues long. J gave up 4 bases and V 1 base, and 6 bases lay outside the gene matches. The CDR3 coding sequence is TGTGCCACCAGCAGAGTGGGACCAGGGGGAGAGACCCAGTACTTC. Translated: CATSRVGPGGETQYF.

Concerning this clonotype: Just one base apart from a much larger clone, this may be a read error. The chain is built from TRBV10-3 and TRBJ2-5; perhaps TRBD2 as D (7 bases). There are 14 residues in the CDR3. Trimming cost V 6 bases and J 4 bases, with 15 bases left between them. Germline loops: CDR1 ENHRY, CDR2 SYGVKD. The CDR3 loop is CAIRNGGPAETQYF. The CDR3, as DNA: TGTGCCATCAGAAACGGGGGGCCGGCAGAGACCCAGTACTTC.

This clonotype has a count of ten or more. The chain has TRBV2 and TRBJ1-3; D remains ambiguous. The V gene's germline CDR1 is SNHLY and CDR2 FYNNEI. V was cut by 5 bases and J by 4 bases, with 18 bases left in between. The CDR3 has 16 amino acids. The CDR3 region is CASSFRFRASGNTIYF. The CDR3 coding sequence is TGTGCCAGCAGTTTCCGATTCCGGGCCTCGGGAAACACCATATATTTT.

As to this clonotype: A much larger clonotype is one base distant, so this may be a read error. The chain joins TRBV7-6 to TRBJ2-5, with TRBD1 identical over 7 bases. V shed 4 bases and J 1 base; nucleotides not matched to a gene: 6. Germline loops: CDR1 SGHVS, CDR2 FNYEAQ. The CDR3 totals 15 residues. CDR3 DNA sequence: TGTGCCAGCAGCTGTGTAGGACAGGTCCAAGAGACCCAGTACTTC. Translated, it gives CASSCVGQVQETQYF.

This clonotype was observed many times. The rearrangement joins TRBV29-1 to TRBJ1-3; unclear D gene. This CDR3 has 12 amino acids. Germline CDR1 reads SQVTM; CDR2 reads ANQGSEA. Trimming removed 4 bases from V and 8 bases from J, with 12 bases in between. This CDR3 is CSVVEDGYTIYF. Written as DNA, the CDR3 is TGCAGCGTTGTGGAGGATGGCTACACCATATATTTT.

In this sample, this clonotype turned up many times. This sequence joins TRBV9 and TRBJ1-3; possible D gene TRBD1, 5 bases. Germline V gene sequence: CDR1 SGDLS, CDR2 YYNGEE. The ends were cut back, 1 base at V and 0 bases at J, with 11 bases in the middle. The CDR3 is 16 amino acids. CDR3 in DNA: TGTGCCAGCAGCGTATCGGCAGGGCTCTCTGGAAACACCATATATTTT. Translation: CASSVSAGLSGNTIYF.

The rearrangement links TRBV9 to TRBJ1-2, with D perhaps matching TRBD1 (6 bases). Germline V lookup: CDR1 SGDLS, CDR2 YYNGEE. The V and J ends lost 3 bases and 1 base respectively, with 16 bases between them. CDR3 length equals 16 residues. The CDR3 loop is CASSGGGTGINYGYTF. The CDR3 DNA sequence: TGTGCCAGCAGCGGAGGGGGAACAGGGATTAACTATGGCTACACCTTC. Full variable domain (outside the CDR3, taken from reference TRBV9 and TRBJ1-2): DSGVTQTPKHLITATGQRVTLRCSPRSGDLSVYWYQQSLDQGLQFLIQYYNGEERAKGNILERFSAQQFPDLHSELNLSSLELGDSALYFCASSGGGTGINYGYTFGSGTRLTVV.

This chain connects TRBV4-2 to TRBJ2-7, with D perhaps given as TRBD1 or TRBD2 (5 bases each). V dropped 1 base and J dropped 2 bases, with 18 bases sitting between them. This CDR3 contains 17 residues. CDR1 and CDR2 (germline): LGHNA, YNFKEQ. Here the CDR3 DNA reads TGTGCCAGCAGCCAAGGACGATCGGGGCCAACGACCTACGAGCAGTACTTC. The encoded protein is CASSQGRSGPTTYEQYF.

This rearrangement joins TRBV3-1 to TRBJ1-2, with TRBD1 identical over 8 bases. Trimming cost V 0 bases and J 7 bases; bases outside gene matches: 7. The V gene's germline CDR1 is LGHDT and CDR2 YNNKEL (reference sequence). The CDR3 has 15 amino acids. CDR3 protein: CASSQDPQGATGYTF. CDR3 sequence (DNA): TGTGCCAGCAGCCAAGATCCCCAGGGGGCCACTGGCTACACCTTC.

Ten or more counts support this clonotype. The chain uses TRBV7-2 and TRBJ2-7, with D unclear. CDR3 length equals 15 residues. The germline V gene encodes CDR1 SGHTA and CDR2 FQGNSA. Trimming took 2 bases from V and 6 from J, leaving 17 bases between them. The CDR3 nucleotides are TGTGCCAGCAGCTTATTCGTAAGGGTCGGTGGCGAGCAGTACTTC. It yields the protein CASSLFVRVGGEQYF.

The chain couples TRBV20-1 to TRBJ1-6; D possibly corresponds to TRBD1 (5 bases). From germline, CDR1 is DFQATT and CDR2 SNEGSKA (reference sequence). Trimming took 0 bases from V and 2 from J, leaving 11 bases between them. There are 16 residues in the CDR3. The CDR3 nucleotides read TGCAGTGCTAGAGATTCGAGGGGCGCCTATAATTCACCCCTCCACTTT. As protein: CSARDSRGAYNSPLHF.

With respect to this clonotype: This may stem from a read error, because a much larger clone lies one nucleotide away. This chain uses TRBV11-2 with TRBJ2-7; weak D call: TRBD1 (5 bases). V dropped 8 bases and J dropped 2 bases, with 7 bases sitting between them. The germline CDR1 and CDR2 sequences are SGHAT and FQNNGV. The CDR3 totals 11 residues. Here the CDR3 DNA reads TGTGCCAGCGGGGCCGCCTACGAGCAGTACTTC. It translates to CASGAAYEQYF.

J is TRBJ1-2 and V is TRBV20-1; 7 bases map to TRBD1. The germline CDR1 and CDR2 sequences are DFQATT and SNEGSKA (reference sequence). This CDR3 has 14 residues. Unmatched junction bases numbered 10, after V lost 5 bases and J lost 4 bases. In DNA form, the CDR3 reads TGCAGTGCTTACCTAGGGGGCGCCGGCTATGGCTACACCTTC. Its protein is CSAYLGGAGYGYTF.

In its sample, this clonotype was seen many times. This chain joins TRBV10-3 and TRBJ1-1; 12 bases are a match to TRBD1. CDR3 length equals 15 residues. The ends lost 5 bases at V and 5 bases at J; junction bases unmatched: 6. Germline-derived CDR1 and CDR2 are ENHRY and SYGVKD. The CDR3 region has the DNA TGTGCCATCAGTAATGGGGACAGGGGGCGTACTGAAGCTTTCTTT. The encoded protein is CAISNGDRGRTEAFF.

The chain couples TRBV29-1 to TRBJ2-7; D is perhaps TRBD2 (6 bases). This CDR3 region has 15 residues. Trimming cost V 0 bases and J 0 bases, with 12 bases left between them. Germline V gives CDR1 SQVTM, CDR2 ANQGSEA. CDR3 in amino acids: CSVEDGSSGSYEQYF. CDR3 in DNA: TGCAGCGTTGAAGATGGTAGTAGCGGCTCCTACGAGCAGTACTTC.

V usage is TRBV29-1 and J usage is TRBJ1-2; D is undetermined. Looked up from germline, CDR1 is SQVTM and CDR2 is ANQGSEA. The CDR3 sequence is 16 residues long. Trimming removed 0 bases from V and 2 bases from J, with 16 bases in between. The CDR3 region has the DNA TGCAGCGTTGAAGATCTTCTACCTGAGGGCAACTATGGCTACACCTTC. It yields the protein CSVEDLLPEGNYGYTF.

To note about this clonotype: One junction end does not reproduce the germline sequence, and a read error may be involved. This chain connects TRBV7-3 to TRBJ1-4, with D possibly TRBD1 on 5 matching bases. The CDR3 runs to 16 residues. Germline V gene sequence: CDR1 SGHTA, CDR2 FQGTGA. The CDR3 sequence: CASSQDQGLLGEKLFF. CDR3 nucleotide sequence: TGCGCCAGCAGCCAAGATCAGGGCCTCCTAGGGGAAAAACTGTTTTTT. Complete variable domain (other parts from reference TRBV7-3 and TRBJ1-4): GAGVSQTPSNKVTEKGKYVELRCDPISGHTALYWYRQSLGQGPEFLIYFQGTGAADDSGLPNDRFFAVRPEGSVSTLKIQRTERGDSAVYLCASSQDQGLLGEKLFFGSGTQLSVL.

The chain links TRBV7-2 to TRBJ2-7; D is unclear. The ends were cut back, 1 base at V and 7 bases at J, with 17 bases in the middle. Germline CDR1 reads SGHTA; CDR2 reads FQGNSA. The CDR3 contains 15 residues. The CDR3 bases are TGTGCCAGCAGCTTAGTCGCCAGAGCTACGGAGGAGCAGTACTTC. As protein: CASSLVARATEEQYF.

The CDR3 coding sequence is TGCGCCAGCAGTGAGGGGACAGTCGCACATTATGGCTACACCTTC. Protein: CASSEGTVAHYGYTF. This chain joins TRBV10-2 and TRBJ1-2; 7 positions agree with TRBD1. Germline values: CDR1 WSHSY, CDR2 SAAADI. This CDR3 is built from 15 residues. Unmatched junction bases numbered 8, after V lost 2 bases and J lost 5 bases.

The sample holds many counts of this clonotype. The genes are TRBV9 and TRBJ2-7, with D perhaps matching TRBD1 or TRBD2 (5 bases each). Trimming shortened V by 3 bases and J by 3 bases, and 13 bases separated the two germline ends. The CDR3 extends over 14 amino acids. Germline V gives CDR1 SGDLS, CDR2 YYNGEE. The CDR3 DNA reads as TGTGCCAGCAGCGGAGGGGAGAATGACTACGAGCAGTACTTC. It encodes CASSGGENDYEQYF.

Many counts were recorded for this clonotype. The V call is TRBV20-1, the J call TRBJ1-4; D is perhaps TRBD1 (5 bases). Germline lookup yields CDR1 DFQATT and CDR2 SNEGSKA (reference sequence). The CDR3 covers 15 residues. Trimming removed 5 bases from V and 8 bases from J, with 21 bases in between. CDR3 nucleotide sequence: TGCAGTGCTCCCCAGCCCCGAGGGGTAAACGAAAAACTGTTTTTT. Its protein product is CSAPQPRGVNEKLFF.

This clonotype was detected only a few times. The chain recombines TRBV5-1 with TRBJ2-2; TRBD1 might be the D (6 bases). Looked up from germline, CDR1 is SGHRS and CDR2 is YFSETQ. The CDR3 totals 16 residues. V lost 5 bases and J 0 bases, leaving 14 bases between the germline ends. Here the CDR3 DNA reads TGCGCCAGCAGTACAGGGACACTGGCGAACACCGGGGAGCTGTTTTTT. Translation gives CASSTGTLANTGELFF.

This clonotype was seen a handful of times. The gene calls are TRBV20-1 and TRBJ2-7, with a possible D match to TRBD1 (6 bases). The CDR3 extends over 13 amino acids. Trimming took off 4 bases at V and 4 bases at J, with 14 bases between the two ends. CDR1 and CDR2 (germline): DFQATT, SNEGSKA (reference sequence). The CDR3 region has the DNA TGCAGTGCTACCGGACAGTTTCTATACGAGCAGTACTTC. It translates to CSATGQFLYEQYF.